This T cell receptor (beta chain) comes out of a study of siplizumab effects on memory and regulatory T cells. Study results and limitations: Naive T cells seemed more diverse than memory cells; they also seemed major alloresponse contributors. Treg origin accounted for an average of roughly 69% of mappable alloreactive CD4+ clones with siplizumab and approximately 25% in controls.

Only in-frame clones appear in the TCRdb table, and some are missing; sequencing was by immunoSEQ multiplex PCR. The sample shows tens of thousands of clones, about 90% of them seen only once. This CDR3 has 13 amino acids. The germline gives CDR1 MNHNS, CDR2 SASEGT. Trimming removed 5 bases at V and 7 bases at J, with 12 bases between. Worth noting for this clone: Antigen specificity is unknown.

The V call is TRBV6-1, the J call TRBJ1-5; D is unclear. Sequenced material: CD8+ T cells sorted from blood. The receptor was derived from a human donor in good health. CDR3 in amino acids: CASSPNAEQPQHF. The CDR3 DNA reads TGTGCCAGCAGTCCGAACGCGGAACAGCCCCAGCATTTT.